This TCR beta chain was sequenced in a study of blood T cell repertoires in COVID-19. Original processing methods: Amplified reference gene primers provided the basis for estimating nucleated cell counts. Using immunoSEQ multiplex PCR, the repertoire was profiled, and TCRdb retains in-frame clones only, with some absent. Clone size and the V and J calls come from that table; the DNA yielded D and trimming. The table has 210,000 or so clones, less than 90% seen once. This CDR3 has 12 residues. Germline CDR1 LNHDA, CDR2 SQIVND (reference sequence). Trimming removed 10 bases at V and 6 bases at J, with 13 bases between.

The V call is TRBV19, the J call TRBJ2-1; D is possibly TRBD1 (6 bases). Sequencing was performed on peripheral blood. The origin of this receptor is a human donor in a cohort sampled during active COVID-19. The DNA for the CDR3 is TGTGCCACCTCAGGGGTATTCAATGAGCAGTTCTTC. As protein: CATSGVFNEQFF.